The present entry profiles one TCR beta chain with its context. The sample belongs to a study of control samples from healthy donors and cancer patients. Assay used: immunoSEQ multiplex PCR; TCRdb lists only in-frame clones, some missing. Seen here are some 120,000 clones, 80% to 90% observed once, and the top ten hold about 1%. The germline V gene has CDR1 LNHNV and CDR2 YYDKDF (reference sequence). This CDR3 is 14 amino acids long. Trimming cost V 3 bases and J 1 base, with 9 bases left between them. The receptor's source is a woman aged 45-65 years with colorectal cancer. The gene calls are TRBV15 and TRBJ2-5, with D uncertain. Sequencing used PBMCs. The CDR3 region has the DNA TGTGCCACCAGCAGGAGAAGGTTCCAAGAGACCCAGTACTTC. Protein sequence: CATSRRRFQETQYF.